This T cell receptor beta chain was captured in a study of T cells in Graves' hyperthyroidism and ophthalmopathy (dated by TCRdb to 2018 to 2020). The study in broad terms: Peripheral blood samples were taken at the time of initial diagnosis, prior to any treatment. TCR V-J signatures able to tell the groups apart were searched for in a discovery cohort of some 97 patients, of whom around 42 had Graves' ophthalmopathy and under 65 had stable Graves' hyperthyroidism. An independent validation cohort of under 20 hyperthyroidism patients and approximately 17 patients who later progressed to ophthalmopathy tested prospective prediction of ophthalmopathy. The roughly 99 discovery patients were divided at random into training and test sets in a 7:3 ratio. The study also compared thyroid tissue and blood T-cell repertoires from five or six Graves' hyperthyroidism patients. After blood sampling, hyperthyroidism patients were treated with methimazole at a starting dose of 30 mg daily, and ophthalmopathy patients were treated with high-dose intravenous methylprednisolone. The paper reports TCR Vbeta CDR3 sequencing of some 140 peripheral blood samples: around 45 ophthalmopathy, fewer than 85 hyperthyroidism and approximately 17 progressor patients.

The TCR beta CDR3 regions were amplified from RNA transcripts. The TCR CDR3 was subjected to a first round of RT-PCR using the HTBI primer set and the Qiagen OneStep RT-PCR kit. The libraries were constructed in a second round of multiplex PCR and then size-selected and purified. Paired-end sequencing of the libraries was performed with 100 bp reads on an Illumina HiSeq2000. As for the authors' bioinformatics: SOAPnuke was used to process the raw data, removing reads that contained adapters or uncalled bases, had a mean Phred below 15, or lacked an exact match to the constant primer or identifier. High-quality paired reads were merged using COPE v1.2.5, and each unique nucleotide sequence was defined as a clonotype. MiTCR v1.1 was used to align the clonotypes against IMGT TRBV, TRBD and TRBJ reference segments. Analysis was restricted to V-J combinations with a frequency above 0.0001, which covered about 99% of repertoires. A TCS score was defined as the ratio between F50 (clonal expansion) and ExV (chaos), using BLOSUM62-based TCRdist between CDR3 peptides within each V-J. Welch's t-statistics and random forest reduced fewer than 550 V-J features to about 12, which were used in a naive Bayes classifier (R e1071). TCRdb reran the public reads through fastp at Q25 and MiXCR, keeping productive beta chains. Rows are unified per CDR3 protein, each entry keeping the most common DNA and genes. These V and J calls rely on TCRdb rather than the paper's analysis. The sample profile shows a few hundred thousand distinct CDR3 sequences; under 15% of them were found once. The ten largest clones take up about 33% of the sample.

Paper-wide results and their limitations: Blood samples also contained most of the expanded thyroid clonotypes (frequency above 0.001), which suggests that blood repertoires may reflect thyroid immune responses. A 13 V-J signature model separated ophthalmopathy from stable hyperthyroidism, with about 88% sensitivity and 81.08% specificity in cross-validation and 80%/75% in testing. In validation, the model predicted progression to ophthalmopathy a median of approximately 6.3 months before onset, with 70% to 71% sensitivity and about 75% specificity. No statistical method was used to fix the sample size in advance, and group allocation was not hidden from the investigators.

Graves' hyperthyroidism was defined as stable when no progression to ophthalmopathy occurred over 18 months of follow-up. Hyperthyroidism patients were aged 18 to 65 years and newly diagnosed, with disease duration of less than 2 months. Exclusion was applied to patients with uncontrolled infections, other autoimmune diseases, pregnancy or lactation. Diagnoses relied on clinical symptoms, serum thyroxine and TRAb, thyroid ultrasound and orbital computed tomography. Ficoll-Paque density gradient centrifugation was used to isolate PBMCs from about 10 ml of fresh peripheral blood. Total RNA was extracted using Trizol reagent, and RNA quality was assessed on an Agilent 2100 Bioanalyzer. V was cut back by 5 bases and J by 4 bases, leaving a gap of 19 bases between them. CDR1 and CDR2 are read off the germline V gene as SGHNT and YENEEA. The CDR3 holds 16 amino acids from the cysteine to the phenylalanine. Here the CDR3 DNA is all that survives: 48 bases in frame from base 1.

This clonotype was counted between two and nine times. Its cognate antigen has yet to be identified. Per-base quality was not reported, and no clone a single base away is much larger than it. Specimen: blood. The rearrangement combines TRBV11-3 with TRBJ2-3, and the D gene may be TRBD2, 6 bases matching. This clonotype was sampled from a woman aged 25 to 39 with Graves' hyperthyroidism. For the CDR3, the sequence is CASSLSSVRGADTQYF. The DNA sequence reads TGTGCCAGCAGCCTCTCTAGCGTCAGAGGGGCAGATACGCAGTATTTT.